This T cell receptor beta chain appears in the sequencing data of a study of cytotoxic CD8 clonotypes in ibrutinib-treated CLL. The ends lost 7 bases at V and 7 bases at J; junction bases unmatched: 12. The CDR3 is 14 residues long. Looked up from germline, CDR1 is MDHEN and CDR2 is SYDVKM. Repertoires were generated with immunoSEQ multiplex PCR, while TCRdb's copy carries only in-frame clones and drops some. The sample comprises 250,000 to 350,000 clones, less than 85% of which are singletons, and about 5.7% rests with the top ten. The chain couples TRBV28 to TRBJ2-5; 7 nucleotides match TRBD1. The TCR originated in a human donor with chronic lymphocytic leukemia. The specimen was PBMCs, collected at disease progression, from a patient treated with ibrutinib. CDR3 bases: TGTGCCAGCACCAATACAGGGGTCGAGGGGACCCAGTACTTC. It is translated as CASTNTGVEGTQYF.